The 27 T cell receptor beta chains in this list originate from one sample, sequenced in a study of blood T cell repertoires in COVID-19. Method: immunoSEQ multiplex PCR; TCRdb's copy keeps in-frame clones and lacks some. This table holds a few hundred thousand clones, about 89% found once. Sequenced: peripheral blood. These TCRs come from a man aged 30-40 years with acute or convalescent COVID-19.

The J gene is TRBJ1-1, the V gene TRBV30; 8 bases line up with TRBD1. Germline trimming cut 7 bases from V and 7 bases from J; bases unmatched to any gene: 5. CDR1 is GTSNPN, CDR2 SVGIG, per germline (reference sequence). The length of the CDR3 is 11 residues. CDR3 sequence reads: CALDREGEAFF. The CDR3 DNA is TGTGCCTTGGACAGGGAAGGTGAAGCTTTCTTT.

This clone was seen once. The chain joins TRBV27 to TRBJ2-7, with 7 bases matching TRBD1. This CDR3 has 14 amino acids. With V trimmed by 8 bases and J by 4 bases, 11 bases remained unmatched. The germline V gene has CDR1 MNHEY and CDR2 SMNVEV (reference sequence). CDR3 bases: TGTGCCAGCTCTACCCGGGACAGACTTTACGAGCAGTACTTC. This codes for CASSTRDRLYEQYF.

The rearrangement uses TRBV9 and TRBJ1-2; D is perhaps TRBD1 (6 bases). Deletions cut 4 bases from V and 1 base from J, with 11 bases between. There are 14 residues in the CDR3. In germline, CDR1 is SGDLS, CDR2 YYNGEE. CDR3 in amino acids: CASSREQGNYGYTF. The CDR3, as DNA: TGTGCCAGCAGCCGGGAACAGGGTAACTATGGCTACACCTTC. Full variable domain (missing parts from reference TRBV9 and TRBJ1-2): DSGVTQTPKHLITATGQRVTLRCSPRSGDLSVYWYQQSLDQGLQFLIQYYNGEERAKGNILERFSAQQFPDLHSELNLSSLELGDSALYFCASSREQGNYGYTFGSGTRLTVV.

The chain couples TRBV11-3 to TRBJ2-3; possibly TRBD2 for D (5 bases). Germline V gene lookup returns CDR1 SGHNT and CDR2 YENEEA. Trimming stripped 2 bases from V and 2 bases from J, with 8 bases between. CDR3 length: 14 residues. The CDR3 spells CASSLTGNTDTQYF. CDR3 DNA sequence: TGTGCCAGCAGCTTAACCGGGAACACAGATACGCAGTATTTT.

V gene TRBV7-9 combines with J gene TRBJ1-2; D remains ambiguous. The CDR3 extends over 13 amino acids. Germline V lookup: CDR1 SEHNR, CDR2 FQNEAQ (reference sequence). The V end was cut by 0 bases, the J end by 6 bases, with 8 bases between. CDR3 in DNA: TGTGCCAGCAGCTTAGCCCAATGGCATGGCTACACCTTC. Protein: CASSLAQWHGYTF.

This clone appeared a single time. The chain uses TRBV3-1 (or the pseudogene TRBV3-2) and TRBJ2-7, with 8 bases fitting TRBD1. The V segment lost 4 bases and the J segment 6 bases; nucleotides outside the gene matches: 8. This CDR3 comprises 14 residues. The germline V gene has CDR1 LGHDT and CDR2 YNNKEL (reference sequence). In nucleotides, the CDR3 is TGTGCCAGCAGCCCGGGACAGGATTCAGCCGAGCAGTACTTC. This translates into CASSPGQDSAEQYF.

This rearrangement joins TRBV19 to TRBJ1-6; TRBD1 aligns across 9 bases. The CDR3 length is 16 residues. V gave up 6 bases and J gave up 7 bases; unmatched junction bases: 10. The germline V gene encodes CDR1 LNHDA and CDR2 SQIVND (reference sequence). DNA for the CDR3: TGTGCCAGTAGGGTCGGGACAGGGCTGAGGAATTCACCCCTCCACTTT. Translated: CASRVGTGLRNSPLHF.

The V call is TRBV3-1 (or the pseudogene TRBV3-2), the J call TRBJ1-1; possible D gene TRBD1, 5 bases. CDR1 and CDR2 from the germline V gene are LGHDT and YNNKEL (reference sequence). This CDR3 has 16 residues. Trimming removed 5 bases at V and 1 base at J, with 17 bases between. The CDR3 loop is CASSEGLSRGNTEAFF. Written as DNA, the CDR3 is TGTGCCAGCAGCGAGGGACTTTCTAGGGGGAACACTGAAGCTTTCTTT.

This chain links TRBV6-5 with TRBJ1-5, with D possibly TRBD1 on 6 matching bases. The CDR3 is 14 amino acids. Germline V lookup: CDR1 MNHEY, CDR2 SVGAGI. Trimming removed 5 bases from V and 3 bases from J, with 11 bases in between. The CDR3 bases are TGTGCCAGCAGTACACAGGGATACAATCAGCCCCAGCATTTT. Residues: CASSTQGYNQPQHF.

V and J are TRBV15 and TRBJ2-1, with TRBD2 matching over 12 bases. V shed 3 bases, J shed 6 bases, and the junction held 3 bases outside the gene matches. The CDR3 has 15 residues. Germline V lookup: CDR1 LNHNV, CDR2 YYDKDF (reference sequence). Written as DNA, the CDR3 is TGTGCCACCAGCAGTAAGACTAGCGGGAGCAATGAGCAGTTCTTC. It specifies CATSSKTSGSNEQFF.

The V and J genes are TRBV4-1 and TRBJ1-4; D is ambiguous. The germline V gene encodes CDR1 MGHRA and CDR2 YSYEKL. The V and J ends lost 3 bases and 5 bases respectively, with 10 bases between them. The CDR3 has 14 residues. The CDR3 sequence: CASSHRLPNEKLFF. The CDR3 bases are TGCGCCAGCAGCCATAGATTACCGAATGAAAAACTGTTTTTT.

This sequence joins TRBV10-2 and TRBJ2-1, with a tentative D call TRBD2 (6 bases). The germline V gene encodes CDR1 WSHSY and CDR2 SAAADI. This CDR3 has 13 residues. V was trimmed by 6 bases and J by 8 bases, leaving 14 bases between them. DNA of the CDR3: TGCGCCAGCAGAGAGGTCCCTAGCGATGAGCAGTTCTTC. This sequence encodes CASREVPSDEQFF.

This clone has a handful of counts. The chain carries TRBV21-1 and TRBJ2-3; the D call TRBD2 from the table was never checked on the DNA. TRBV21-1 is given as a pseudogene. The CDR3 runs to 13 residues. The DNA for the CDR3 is TGTGCCAGCAGCAAGTTAGCGTCAGATACGCAGTATTTT. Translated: CASSKLASDTQYF.

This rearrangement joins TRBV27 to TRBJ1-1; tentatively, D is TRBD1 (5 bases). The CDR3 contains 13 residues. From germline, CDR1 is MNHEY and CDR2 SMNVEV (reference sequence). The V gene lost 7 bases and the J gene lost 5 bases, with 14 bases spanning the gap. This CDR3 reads CASTLSGGTEAFF. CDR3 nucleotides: TGTGCCAGCACCCTAAGCGGGGGGACTGAAGCTTTCTTT.

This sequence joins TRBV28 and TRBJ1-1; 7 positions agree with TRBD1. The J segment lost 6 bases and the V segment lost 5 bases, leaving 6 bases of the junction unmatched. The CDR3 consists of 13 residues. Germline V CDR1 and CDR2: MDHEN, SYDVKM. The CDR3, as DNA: TGTGCCAGCAGTCTCCAGACAGGGCCTGAAGCTTTCTTT. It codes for CASSLQTGPEAFF.

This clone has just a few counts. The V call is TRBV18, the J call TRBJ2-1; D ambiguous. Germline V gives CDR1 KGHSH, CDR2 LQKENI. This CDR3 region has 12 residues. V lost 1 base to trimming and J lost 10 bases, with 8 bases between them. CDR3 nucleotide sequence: TGTGCCAGCTCACCACAAAGAGAAGAGCAGTTCTTC. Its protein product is CASSPQREEQFF.

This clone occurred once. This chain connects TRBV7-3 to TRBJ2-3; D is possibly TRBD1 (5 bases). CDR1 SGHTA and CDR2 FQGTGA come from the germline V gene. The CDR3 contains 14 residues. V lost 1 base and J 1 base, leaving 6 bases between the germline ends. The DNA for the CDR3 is TGTGCCAGCAGCTTAAGCAGGGGCACAGATACGCAGTATTTT. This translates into CASSLSRGTDTQYF.

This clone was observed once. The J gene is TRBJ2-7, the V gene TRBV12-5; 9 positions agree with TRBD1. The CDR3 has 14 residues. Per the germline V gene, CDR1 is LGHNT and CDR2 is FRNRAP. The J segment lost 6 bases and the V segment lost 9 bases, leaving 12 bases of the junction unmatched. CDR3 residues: CASDYGTGPGEQYF. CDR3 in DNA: TGTGCTAGCGACTACGGGACAGGGCCTGGCGAGCAGTACTTC. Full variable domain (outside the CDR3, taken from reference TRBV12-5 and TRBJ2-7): DARVTQTPRHKVTEMGQEVTMRCQPILGHNTVFWYRQTMMQGLELLAYFRNRAPLDDSGMPKDRFSAEMPDATLATLKIQPSEPRDSAVYFCASDYGTGPGEQYFGPGTRLTVT.

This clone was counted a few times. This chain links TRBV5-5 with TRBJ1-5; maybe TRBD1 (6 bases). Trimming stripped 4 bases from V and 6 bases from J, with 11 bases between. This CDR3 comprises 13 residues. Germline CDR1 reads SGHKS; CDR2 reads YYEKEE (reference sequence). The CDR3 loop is CASSPQGFQPQHF. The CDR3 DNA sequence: TGTGCCAGCAGCCCCCAGGGGTTTCAGCCCCAGCATTTT.

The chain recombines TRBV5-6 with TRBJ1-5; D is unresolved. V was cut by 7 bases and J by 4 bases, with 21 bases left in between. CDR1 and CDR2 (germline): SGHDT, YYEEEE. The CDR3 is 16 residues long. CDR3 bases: TGTGCCAGCCGCCGTCCCCGGGAGTGTATTAATCAGCCCCAGCATTTT. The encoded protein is CASRRPRECINQPQHF.

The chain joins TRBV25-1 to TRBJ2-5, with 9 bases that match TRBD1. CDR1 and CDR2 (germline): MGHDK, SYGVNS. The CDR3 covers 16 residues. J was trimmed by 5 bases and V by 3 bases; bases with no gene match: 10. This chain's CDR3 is CASSDSGTGSTETQYF. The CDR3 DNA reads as TGTGCCAGCAGTGACTCCGGGACAGGGTCAACGGAGACCCAGTACTTC. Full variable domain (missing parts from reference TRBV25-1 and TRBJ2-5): EADIYQTPRYLVIGTGKKITLECSQTMGHDKMYWYQQDPGMELHLIHYSYGVNSTEKGDLSSESTVSRIRTEHFPLTLESARPSHTSQYLCASSDSGTGSTETQYFGPGTRLLVL.

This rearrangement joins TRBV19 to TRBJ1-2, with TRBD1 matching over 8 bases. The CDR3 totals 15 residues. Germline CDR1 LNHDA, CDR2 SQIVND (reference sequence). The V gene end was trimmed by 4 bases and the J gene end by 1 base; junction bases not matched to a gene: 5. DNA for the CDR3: TGTGCCAGTAGTACACAGGGGGGTTATAACTATGGCTACACCTTC. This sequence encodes CASSTQGGYNYGYTF.

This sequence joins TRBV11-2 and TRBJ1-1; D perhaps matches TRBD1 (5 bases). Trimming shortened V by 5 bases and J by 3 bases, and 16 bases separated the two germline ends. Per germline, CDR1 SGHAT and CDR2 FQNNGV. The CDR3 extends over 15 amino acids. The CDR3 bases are TGTGCCAGCAGCCCAAGACAGCTAGTTGACACTGAAGCTTTCTTT. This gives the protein CASSPRQLVDTEAFF. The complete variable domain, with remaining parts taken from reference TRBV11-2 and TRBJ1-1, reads EAGVAQSPRYKIIEKRQSVAFWCNPISGHATLYWYQQILGQGPKLLIQFQNNGVVDDSQLPKDRFSAERLKGVDSTLKIQPAKLEDSAVYLCASSPRQLVDTEAFFGQGTRLTVV.

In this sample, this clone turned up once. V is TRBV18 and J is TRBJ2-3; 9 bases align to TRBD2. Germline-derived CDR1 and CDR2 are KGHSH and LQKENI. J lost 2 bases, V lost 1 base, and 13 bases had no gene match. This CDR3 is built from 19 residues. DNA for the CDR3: TGTGCCAGCTCACCACTTGGGACTAGCTACAAAGCGCTCACAGATACGCAGTATTTT. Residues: CASSPLGTSYKALTDTQYF.

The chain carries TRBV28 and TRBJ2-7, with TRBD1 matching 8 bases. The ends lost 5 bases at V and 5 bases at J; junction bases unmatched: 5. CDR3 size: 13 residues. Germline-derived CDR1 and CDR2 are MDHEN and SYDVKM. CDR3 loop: CASSLWTGNEQYF. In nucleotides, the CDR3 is TGTGCCAGCAGTCTGTGGACAGGGAACGAGCAGTACTTC.

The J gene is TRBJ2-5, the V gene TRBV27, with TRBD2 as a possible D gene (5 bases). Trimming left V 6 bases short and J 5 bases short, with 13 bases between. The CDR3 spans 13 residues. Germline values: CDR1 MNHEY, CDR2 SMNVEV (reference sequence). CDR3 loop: CASRGSRGETQYF. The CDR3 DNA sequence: TGTGCCAGCAGAGGATCACGAGGGGAGACCCAGTACTTC.

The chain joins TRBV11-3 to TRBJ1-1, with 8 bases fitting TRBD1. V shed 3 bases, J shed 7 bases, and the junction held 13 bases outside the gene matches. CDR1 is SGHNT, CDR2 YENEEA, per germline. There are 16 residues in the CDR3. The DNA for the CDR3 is TGTGCCAGCAGCTTCCGACAGGGGAAAGGGGAGGTTGAAGCTTTCTTT. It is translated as CASSFRQGKGEVEAFF. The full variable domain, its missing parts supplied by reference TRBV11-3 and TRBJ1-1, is EAGVVQSPRYKIIEKKQPVAFWCNPISGHNTLYWYLQNLGQGPELLIRYENEEAVDDSQLPKDRFSAERLKGVDSTLKIQPAELGDSAVYLCASSFRQGKGEVEAFFGQGTRLTVV.